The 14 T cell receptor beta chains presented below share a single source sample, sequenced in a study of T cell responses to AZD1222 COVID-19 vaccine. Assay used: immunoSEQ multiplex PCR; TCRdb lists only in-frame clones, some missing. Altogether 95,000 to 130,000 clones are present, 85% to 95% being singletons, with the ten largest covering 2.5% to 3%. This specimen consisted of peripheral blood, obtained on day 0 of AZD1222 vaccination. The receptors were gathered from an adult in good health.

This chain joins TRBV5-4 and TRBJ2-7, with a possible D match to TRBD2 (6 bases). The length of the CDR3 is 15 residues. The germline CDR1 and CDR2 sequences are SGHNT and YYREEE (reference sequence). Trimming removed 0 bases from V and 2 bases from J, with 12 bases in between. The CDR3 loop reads CASSLAGRGAYEQYF. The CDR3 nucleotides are TGTGCCAGCAGCTTGGCCGGGAGAGGGGCCTACGAGCAGTACTTC.

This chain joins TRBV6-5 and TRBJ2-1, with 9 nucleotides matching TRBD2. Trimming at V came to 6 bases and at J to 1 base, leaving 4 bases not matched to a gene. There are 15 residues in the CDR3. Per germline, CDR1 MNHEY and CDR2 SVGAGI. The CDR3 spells CASRGTSGSYNEQFF. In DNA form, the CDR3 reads TGTGCCAGCAGGGGTACTAGCGGGTCCTACAATGAGCAGTTCTTC.

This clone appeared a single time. In nucleotides, the CDR3 is TGTGCCAGCAGAACAATAGGGGGCCTGTACACTGAAGCTTTCTTT. As protein: CASRTIGGLYTEAFF. This chain joins TRBV5-4 and TRBJ1-1, with TRBD1 identical over 7 bases. The CDR3 sequence is 15 residues long. V lost 5 bases to trimming and J lost 3 bases; unmatched junction nucleotides: 10. Germline lookup yields CDR1 SGHNT and CDR2 YYREEE (reference sequence).

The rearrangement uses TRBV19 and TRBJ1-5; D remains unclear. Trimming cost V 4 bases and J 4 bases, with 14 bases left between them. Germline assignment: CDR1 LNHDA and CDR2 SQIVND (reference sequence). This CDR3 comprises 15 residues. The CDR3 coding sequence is TGTGCCAGTAGTAGGGCACGCGAATTAAATCAGCCCCAGCATTTT. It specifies CASSRARELNQPQHF.

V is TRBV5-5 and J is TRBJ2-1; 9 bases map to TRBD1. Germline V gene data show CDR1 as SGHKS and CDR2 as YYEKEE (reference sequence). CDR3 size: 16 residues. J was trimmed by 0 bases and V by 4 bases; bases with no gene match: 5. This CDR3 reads CASSRDRESSYNEQFF. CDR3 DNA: TGTGCCAGCAGCCGGGACAGGGAGAGCTCCTACAATGAGCAGTTCTTC. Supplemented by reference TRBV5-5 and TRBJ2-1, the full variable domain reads DAGVTQSPTHLIKTRGQQVTLRCSPISGHKSVSWYQQVLGQGPQFIFQYYEKEERGRGNFPDRFSARQFPNYSSELNVNALLLGDSALYLCASSRDRESSYNEQFFGPGTRLTVL.

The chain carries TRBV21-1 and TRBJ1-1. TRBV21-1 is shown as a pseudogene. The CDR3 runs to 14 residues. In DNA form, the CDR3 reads TGTGCCAGCCTGGGGCGTCGGGAGAACACTGAAGCTTTCTTT. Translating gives CASLGRRENTEAFF.

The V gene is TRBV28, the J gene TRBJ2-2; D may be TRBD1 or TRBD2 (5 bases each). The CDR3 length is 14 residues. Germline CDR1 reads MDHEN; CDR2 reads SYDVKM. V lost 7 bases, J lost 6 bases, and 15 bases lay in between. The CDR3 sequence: CASTTGQGAGELFF. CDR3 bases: TGTGCCAGCACAACCGGGCAGGGAGCCGGGGAGCTGTTTTTT. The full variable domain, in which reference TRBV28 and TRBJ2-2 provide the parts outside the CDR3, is DVKVTQSSRYLVKRTGEKVFLECVQDMDHENMFWYRQDPGLGLRLIYFSYDVKMKEKGDIPEGYSVSREKKERFSLILESASTNQTSMYLCASTTGQGAGELFFGEGSRLTVL.

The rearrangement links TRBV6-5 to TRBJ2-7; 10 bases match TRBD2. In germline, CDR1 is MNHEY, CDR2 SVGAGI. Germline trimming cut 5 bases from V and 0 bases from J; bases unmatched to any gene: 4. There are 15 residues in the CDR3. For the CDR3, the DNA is TGTGCCAGCAGTCGGACTAGCGGTATCTCCTACGAGCAGTACTTC. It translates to CASSRTSGISYEQYF.

CDR3 sequence (DNA): TGTGCCAGCTCCTTTGGGACGGGGGGCTACACCTTC. It is translated as CASSFGTGGYTF. The chain links TRBV28 to TRBJ1-2; a weak D match, TRBD1 (5 bases). CDR1 is MDHEN and CDR2 is SYDVKM in the germline V gene. This CDR3 region has 12 residues. V was trimmed by 8 bases and J by 8 bases, leaving 15 bases between them.

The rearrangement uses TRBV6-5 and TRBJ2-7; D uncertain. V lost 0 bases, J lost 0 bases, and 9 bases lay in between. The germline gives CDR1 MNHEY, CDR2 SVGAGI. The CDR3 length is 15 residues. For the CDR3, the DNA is TGTGCCAGCAGTTACTCGGGCTTATACTCCTACGAGCAGTACTTC. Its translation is CASSYSGLYSYEQYF.

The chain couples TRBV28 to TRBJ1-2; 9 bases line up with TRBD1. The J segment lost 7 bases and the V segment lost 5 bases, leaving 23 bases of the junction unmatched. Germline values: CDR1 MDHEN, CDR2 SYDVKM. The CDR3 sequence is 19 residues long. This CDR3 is CASSPYTLTGGRVRGGYTF. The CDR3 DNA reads TGTGCCAGCAGTCCCTACACCCTTACAGGGGGCAGGGTACGTGGTGGCTACACCTTC.

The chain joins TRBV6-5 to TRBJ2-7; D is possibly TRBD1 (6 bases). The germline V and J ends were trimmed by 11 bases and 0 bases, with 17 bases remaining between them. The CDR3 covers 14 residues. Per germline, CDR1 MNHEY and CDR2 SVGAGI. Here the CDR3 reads CAALEDSYSYEQYF. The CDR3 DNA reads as TGTGCCGCCTTAGAGGACAGTTACTCCTACGAGCAGTACTTC.

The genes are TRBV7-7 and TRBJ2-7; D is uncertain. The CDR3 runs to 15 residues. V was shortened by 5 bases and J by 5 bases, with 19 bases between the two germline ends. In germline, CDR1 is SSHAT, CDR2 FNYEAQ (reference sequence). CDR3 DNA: TGTGCCAGCAGCCTCGGACCAGACACAGCCGACGAGCAGTACTTC. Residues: CASSLGPDTADEQYF.

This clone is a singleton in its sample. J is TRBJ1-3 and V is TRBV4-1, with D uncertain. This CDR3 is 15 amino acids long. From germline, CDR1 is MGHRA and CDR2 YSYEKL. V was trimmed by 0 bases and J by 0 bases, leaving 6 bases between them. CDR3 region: CASSQDWISGNTIYF. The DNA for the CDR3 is TGCGCCAGCAGCCAAGATTGGATCTCTGGAAACACCATATATTTT.